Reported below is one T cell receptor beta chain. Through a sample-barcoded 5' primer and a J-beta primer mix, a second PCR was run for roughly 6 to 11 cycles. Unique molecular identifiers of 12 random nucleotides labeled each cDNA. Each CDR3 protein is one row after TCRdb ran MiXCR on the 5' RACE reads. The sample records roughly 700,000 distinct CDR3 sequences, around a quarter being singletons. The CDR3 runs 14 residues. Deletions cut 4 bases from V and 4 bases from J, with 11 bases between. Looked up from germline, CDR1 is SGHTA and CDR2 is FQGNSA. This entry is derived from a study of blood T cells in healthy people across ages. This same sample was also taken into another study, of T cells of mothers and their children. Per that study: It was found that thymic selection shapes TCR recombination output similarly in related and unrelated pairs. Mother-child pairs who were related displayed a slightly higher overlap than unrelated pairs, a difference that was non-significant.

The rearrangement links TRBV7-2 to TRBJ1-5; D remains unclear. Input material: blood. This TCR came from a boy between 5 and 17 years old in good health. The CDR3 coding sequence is TGTGCCAGCAGCTCAGACTGGGGAAATCAGCCCCAGCATTTT. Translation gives CASSSDWGNQPQHF.